This TCR beta chain was identified during a study of blood T cells in healthy people across ages. Whole-study findings and limits: Naive T cell percentage showed a strong correlation with TCR beta diversity. The recorded TCR beta diversity per million T cells decreased in a roughly linear manner with age.

J gave up 4 bases and V 5 bases, and 5 bases lay outside the gene matches. CDR3 length: 14 residues. Germline lookup yields CDR1 MDHEN and CDR2 SYDVKM. Then a second PCR, running about 6 to 12 cycles, was carried out with a sample-barcoded 5' primer and a J-beta primer mix. Each cDNA molecule received a tag from a template-switch adaptor that had 12 random nucleotides. MiXCR, applied by TCRdb to the 5' RACE reads, yields one record per CDR3 protein. The table lists approximately 670,000 distinct CDR3 sequences, around 41% of them singletons. Note on this clonotype: Its antigen is still unknown.

Sample: blood. The chain combines TRBV28 with TRBJ2-7; 10 bases are shared with TRBD2. The TCR sequence derives from a man older than 75 in good health. This CDR3 reads CASSASGSEYEQYF. Here the CDR3 DNA reads TGTGCCAGCAGTGCTAGCGGGAGTGAGTACGAGCAGTACTTC.